These 18 T cell receptor beta chains originate from one sample sequenced in a study of T-cell memory formation after mild COVID-19. A single record per CDR3 protein comes from TCRdb applying MiXCR to the 5' RACE reads. The sample lists fewer than 300,000 distinct CDR3 sequences, 16% seen once, with around 20% in the top ten. The sample comprised PBMCs or a T cell subset sorted from them (not recorded which). All receptors derive from a man aged 18 to 30 who had mild COVID-19 (a few samples of this study predate the infection). Cell type and time point are not known.

V and J are TRBV18 and TRBJ1-1; weak D call: TRBD1 (6 bases). There are 14 residues in the CDR3. The germline V gene has CDR1 KGHSH and CDR2 LQKENI. Trimming cost V 1 base and J 6 bases, with 12 bases left between them. The CDR3 loop is CASSPRTVSSEAFF. CDR3 DNA sequence: TGTGCCAGCTCACCACGGACAGTTTCATCTGAAGCTTTCTTT.

This clonotype was detected once. This rearrangement joins TRBV19 to TRBJ1-1; D perhaps matches TRBD1 (5 bases). The CDR3 sequence is 14 residues long. Trimming took 5 bases from V and 5 from J, leaving 15 bases between them. Germline CDR1 LNHDA, CDR2 SQIVND (reference sequence). Written as DNA, the CDR3 is TGTGCCAGTAGTGTAGCGCTTGAGGGGACTGAAGCTTTCTTT. Translated: CASSVALEGTEAFF.

The chain employs TRBV7-9 and TRBJ2-3; D possibly corresponds to TRBD1 (6 bases). The germline V gene encodes CDR1 SEHNR and CDR2 FQNEAQ (reference sequence). Trimming stripped 8 bases from V and 3 bases from J, with 12 bases between. CDR3 length: 13 residues. CDR3 in DNA: TGTGCCAGCCTAGGCAGGGGTACAGATACGCAGTATTTT. Translation gives CASLGRGTDTQYF.

J is TRBJ2-1 and V is TRBV3-1; no firm D call. Germline-derived CDR1 and CDR2 are LGHDT and YNNKEL (reference sequence). The CDR3 totals 15 residues. Deletions cut 4 bases from V and 9 bases from J, with 19 bases between. DNA of the CDR3: TGTGCCAGCAGCCTCCGGCCCATGCCACCCAGTGAGCAGTTCTTC. As protein: CASSLRPMPPSEQFF.

This clonotype was counted only a few times. The chain recombines TRBV4-3 with TRBJ1-1; D gene unclear. This CDR3 is built from 14 residues. Between the trimmed V and J ends, which lost 0 bases and 2 bases, there was a span of 7 bases. Per the germline V gene, CDR1 is LGHNA and CDR2 is YSLEER. The CDR3 coding sequence is TGCGCCAGCAGCCAAGAGTCCTTCAACACTGAAGCTTTCTTT. Translating it yields CASSQESFNTEAFF.

The chain uses TRBV7-9 and TRBJ2-5; weak D call: TRBD1 (7 bases). CDR1 is SEHNR, CDR2 FQNEAQ, per germline (reference sequence). This CDR3 comprises 16 residues. The ends were cut back, 5 bases at V and 2 bases at J, with 18 bases in the middle. CDR3 in amino acids: CASSRRRGQRQETQYF. CDR3 bases: TGTGCCAGCAGCCGAAGGAGGGGGCAAAGGCAAGAGACCCAGTACTTC.

CDR3 bases: TGCGCCAGCAGCCAACCACCTTCCGGGCCGGATAATTCACCCCTCCACTTT. Protein sequence: CASSQPPSGPDNSPLHF. The chain is built from TRBV4-1 and TRBJ1-6; D is undetermined. Germline V gene sequence: CDR1 MGHRA, CDR2 YSYEKL. The germline V and J ends were trimmed by 2 bases and 5 bases, with 16 bases remaining between them. The CDR3 spans 17 residues.

This clonotype was seen more than once but under ten times. The gene calls are TRBV3-1 and TRBJ2-7; D ambiguous. The V end lost 5 bases, the J end lost 5 bases, and 10 bases lay between the germline ends. The CDR3 length is 12 residues. Germline-derived CDR1 and CDR2 are LGHDT and YNNKEL (reference sequence). The DNA for the CDR3 is TGTGCCAGCAGCGAAAGTCTTAACGAGCAGTACTTC. Its protein product is CASSESLNEQYF.

The rearrangement links TRBV18 to TRBJ1-6; TRBD1 might be the D (5 bases). The CDR3 covers 15 residues. Trimming stripped 3 bases from V and 8 bases from J, with 14 bases between. Germline V gene lookup returns CDR1 KGHSH and CDR2 LQKENI. In nucleotides, the CDR3 is TGTGCCAGCTCACCGGGACGCCCGAGCGATTCACCCCTCCACTTT. Its translation: CASSPGRPSDSPLHF.

This rearrangement joins TRBV25-1 to TRBJ2-1; unclear D gene. CDR1 is MGHDK and CDR2 is SYGVNS in the germline V gene. The length of the CDR3 is 12 residues. Trimming left V 6 bases short and J 8 bases short, with 11 bases between. CDR3 sequence: CASRGNSDEQFF. CDR3 nucleotides: TGTGCCAGCAGGGGGAACTCCGATGAGCAGTTCTTC.

This sequence joins TRBV9 and TRBJ2-3, with D tentatively TRBD2 (7 bases). Germline CDR1 SGDLS, CDR2 YYNGEE. The CDR3 totals 16 residues. Trimming removed 4 bases at V and 5 bases at J, with 20 bases between. The DNA of the CDR3 is TGTGCCAGCAGCCCAGGGGCCAGCGGGGATGGAGATACGCAGTATTTT. Translation: CASSPGASGDGDTQYF.

A few counts support this clonotype. The chain carries TRBV6-5 and TRBJ2-3; D is perhaps TRBD2 (8 bases). The CDR3 runs to 16 residues. Trimming pared 8 bases from V and 3 bases from J, leaving 21 bases between. Germline CDR1 reads MNHEY; CDR2 reads SVGAGI. CDR3 in DNA: TGTGCCAGCCAGGGGGGTGCTAGCGGGTGGACAGATACGCAGTATTTT. Translated, it gives CASQGGASGWTDTQYF.

This clonotype was seen many times. The chain links TRBV7-2 to TRBJ2-2; D is undetermined. Trimming left V 1 base short and J 4 bases short, with 7 bases between. Germline V CDR1 and CDR2: SGHTA, FQGNSA. The CDR3 is 14 residues long. The CDR3 reads CASSLGVSTGELFF. The CDR3 region has the DNA TGTGCCAGCAGCTTAGGAGTTTCCACCGGGGAGCTGTTTTTT.

This clonotype showed up many times. J is TRBJ2-3 and V is TRBV7-2; the match to TRBD2 covers 13 bases. The J segment lost 5 bases and the V segment lost 6 bases, leaving 17 bases of the junction unmatched. The CDR3 has 19 residues. Germline values: CDR1 SGHTA, CDR2 FQGNSA. For the CDR3, the DNA is TGTGCCAGCAGTCCGCGGGGACTAGCGGGGCTGGAGCGGGGAGATACGCAGTATTTT. The encoded protein is CASSPRGLAGLERGDTQYF.

This chain links TRBV12-3 or TRBV12-4 with TRBJ2-2; D perhaps matches TRBD1 (5 bases). The CDR3 length is 16 residues. Trimming shortened V by 2 bases and J by 6 bases, and 16 bases separated the two germline ends. CDR3 bases: TGTGCCAGCAGTTTATCGCCAGGGAAGGGTGCCGGGGAGCTGTTTTTT. The encoded protein is CASSLSPGKGAGELFF.

The genes are TRBV23-1 and TRBJ2-7, with D perhaps given as TRBD1 or TRBD2 (5 bases each). TRBV23-1 is an ORF, with its function uncertain. CDR3 length: 13 residues. The V end was cut by 0 bases, the J end by 5 bases, with 8 bases between. CDR3 bases: TGCGCCAGCAGTCAATCGAGAGGGGACGAGCAGTACGTC. Its protein is CASSQSRGDEQYV.

CDR3 nucleotide sequence: TGTGCCAGCAGCCAACTCCTCGGGGTCTTGGGTTCACCCCTCCACTTT. Translating gives CASSQLLGVLGSPLHF. The V gene is TRBV3-1, the J gene TRBJ1-6, with unresolved D. CDR3 length equals 16 residues. Germline-derived CDR1 and CDR2 are LGHDT and YNNKEL (reference sequence). V shed 2 bases and J shed 9 bases, with 17 bases lying between them.

The chain employs TRBV6-6 and TRBJ2-7, with 7 bases fitting TRBD1. Per the germline V gene, CDR1 is MNHNY and CDR2 is SVGAGI (reference sequence). The CDR3 has 14 amino acids. V was clipped by 5 bases and J by 4 bases; unmatched bases: 8. In DNA, the CDR3 is TGTGCCAGCAGTGAACCGGGACAGCCTTACGAGCAGTACTTC. Amino acids: CASSEPGQPYEQYF.